The entry below describes one TCR beta chain. Its antigen is unknown. No base qualities exist here, and no much larger clone lies one base off it. This sample was taken from a study of blood T cell repertoires in COVID-19 (dated by TCRdb to about 2020). Study-level background: Samples covering the acute and convalescent phases of COVID-19 were provided by collaborators in the United States, Italy and Spain. The prospective study material was composed of cDNA or gDNA derived from T cells, B-cell-depleted T cells, or PBMCs. Deeply sampled blood TCRbeta repertoires from subjects exposed to, actively infected with, or recovered from COVID-19 were included in the dataset. The repertoires were made available in a free public database intended to serve as a resource for research on the immune response to SARS-CoV-2. The samples were drawn from two sources: the first 160 participants of the ongoing ImmuneRACE study, and fewer than 1,500 subjects contributed by 6 global collaborators. A de-identified subject ID, COVID-19 status, age in years and sex were almost always included in the sample metadata. Where HLA class I and class II types were available, the types were taken from metadata supplied by the sample provider, not from assay-based typing. The full study reports these points: The amount of clinical and demographic metadata varied by source and participant and was provided uncurated.

TCRbeta CDR3 regions were amplified from genomic DNA by means of the immunoSEQ Assay, a bias-controlled multiplex PCR. In the authors' own workflow: Nucleated cell counts per sample were estimated from amplification of reference gene primers within the assay. To quantify the absolute abundance of each unique TCRbeta CDR3 rearrangement, sequence reads were collapsed and filtered. For each sample, productive Simpson clonality was calculated as the square root of Simpson's diversity index across productive rearrangements. What TCRdb holds here is the immuneACCESS table cut down to in-frame rearrangements. Part of the clones is not present; checked against another copy, under half of the missing clones reflect an unresolved V gene, and the others are unexplained. The V and J calls and clone size come from that table; D and trimming were worked out from the DNA. Within this sample are some 70,000 clones, with approximately 86% of them counted one time only. In total, the top ten clones hold around 1.4% of the sample.

Collaborating institutions collected whole blood in K2EDTA tubes following their own protocols. Collaborator samples were shipped for TCRbeta analysis as frozen whole blood, isolated PBMCs, or DNA extracted from either sample type. The germline V gene supplies CDR1 SGDLS and CDR2 YYNGEE. The junction shows trimming of 4 bases on V and 0 bases on J, and the gene matches do not reach 5 bases of it. From the cysteine through the phenylalanine, the CDR3 covers 16 amino acids. The only DNA kept is the CDR3, 48 bases in frame from the first base. The chain employs TRBV9 and TRBJ2-2, and TRBD1 aligns with 8 junction nucleotides. The sequence came from an older woman with acute or convalescent COVID-19. What was sequenced was peripheral blood. The DNA sequence is TGTGCCAGCAGCTTAGGACAGGGTCCGAACACCGGGGAGCTGTTTTTT. Translated, it reads CASSLGQGPNTGELFF.